The 18 T cell receptor beta chains below come from one sample, sequenced in a study of T cells after yellow fever vaccination (dated by TCRdb to between 2018 and 2021). According to the study, the label for this sample's treatment or condition signals: live attenuated yellow fever vaccine strain. Library generation was performed with 5' RACE. TCRdb shows the sequencer as Illumina NovaSeq 6000. TCRdb reprocessed the public reads (quality trimming at Q25 with fastp, clone calling with MiXCR) and kept in-frame beta chains. Rows merge per CDR3 protein into single entries with the most common DNA and genes. The sample table records hundreds of thousands of distinct CDR3 sequences; around 19% of these occur just once. Roughly a sixth of the sample goes to the ten largest clones. The input for sequencing was PBMCs, taken before the yellow fever booster vaccination. Receptor source: a man between 18 and 29 years old who received the YFV17D yellow fever vaccine.

This chain connects TRBV7-2 to TRBJ2-7; 10 positions match TRBD1. Trimming at V came to 5 bases and at J to 2 bases, leaving 3 bases not matched to a gene. Germline V lookup: CDR1 SGHTA, CDR2 FQGNSA. This CDR3 has 14 amino acids. The CDR3 DNA follows: TGTGCCAGCAGCCGGACAGGGGGTGCCTACGAGCAGTACTTC. Its translation: CASSRTGGAYEQYF.

This clonotype came up a few times. This sequence joins TRBV7-9 and TRBJ1-1; D not resolved. Trimming shortened V by 5 bases and J by 7 bases, and 5 bases separated the two germline ends. Germline V CDR1 and CDR2: SEHNR, FQNEAQ (reference sequence). This CDR3 spans 10 amino acids. CDR3 sequence: CASSGNEAFF. The CDR3 region has the DNA TGTGCCAGCAGCGGTAATGAAGCTTTCTTT.

J is TRBJ2-4 and V is TRBV11-2, with D maybe TRBD2 (5 bases). CDR1 and CDR2 (germline): SGHAT, FQNNGV. There are 15 residues in the CDR3. V lost 6 bases and J lost 0, with 12 bases in between. The CDR3 reads CASRPPGLAKNIQYF. In nucleotides, the CDR3 is TGTGCCAGCAGACCTCCGGGGTTAGCCAAAAACATTCAGTACTTC. Looking up the rest from reference TRBV11-2 and TRBJ2-4 gives the full variable domain: EAGVAQSPRYKIIEKRQSVAFWCNPISGHATLYWYQQILGQGPKLLIQFQNNGVVDDSQLPKDRFSAERLKGVDSTLKIQPAKLEDSAVYLCASRPPGLAKNIQYFGAGTRLSVL.

The chain links TRBV5-4 to TRBJ1-6; 7 bases align to TRBD1. The CDR3 covers 17 residues. The V gene end was trimmed by 4 bases and the J gene end by 3 bases; junction bases not matched to a gene: 10. Germline loops: CDR1 SGHNT, CDR2 YYREEE (reference sequence). CDR3 in DNA: TGTGCCAGCAGCCGGAAAGGGGGCGCGGGCTATAATTCACCCCTCCACTTT. Translating gives CASSRKGGAGYNSPLHF.

The V and J genes are TRBV12-3 or TRBV12-4 and TRBJ1-5; no reliable D call. The CDR3 extends over 14 amino acids. Trimming took off 3 bases at V and 3 bases at J, with 9 bases between the two ends. DNA of the CDR3: TGTGCCAGCAGTTTGAGACAATACAATCAGCCCCAGCATTTT. This sequence encodes CASSLRQYNQPQHF.

V and J are TRBV7-9 and TRBJ2-2; 8 positions match TRBD1. This CDR3 contains 18 residues. Per germline, CDR1 SEHNR and CDR2 FQNEAQ (reference sequence). With V trimmed by 3 bases and J by 6 bases, 15 bases remained unmatched. The CDR3 protein is CASSLGYRDRPRSGELFF. CDR3 nucleotide sequence: TGTGCCAGCAGCTTGGGATATCGGGACAGGCCCCGGTCCGGGGAGCTGTTTTTT.

The chain carries TRBV20-1 and TRBJ2-7, with TRBD1 identical over 9 bases. This CDR3 comprises 13 residues. Germline V gene data show CDR1 as DFQATT and CDR2 as SNEGSKA (reference sequence). The V segment lost 6 bases and the J segment 3 bases; nucleotides outside the gene matches: 6. CDR3 sequence reads: CSAVGQGNYEQYV. CDR3 nucleotides: TGCAGTGCGGTAGGACAGGGGAACTACGAGCAGTACGTC.

V is TRBV4-3 and J is TRBJ1-3; D perhaps matches TRBD1 (6 bases). Trimming pared 1 base from V and 0 bases from J, leaving 16 bases between. The CDR3 consists of 18 residues. The germline V gene has CDR1 LGHNA and CDR2 YSLEER. This CDR3 reads CASSQGAGQLTSGNTIYF. The CDR3 DNA is TGCGCCAGCAGCCAAGGAGCTGGACAGCTAACCTCTGGAAACACCATATATTTT.

The chain employs TRBV24-1 and TRBJ2-1, with TRBD2 identical over 8 bases. The trim removed 3 bases at V and 10 bases at J, leaving 13 bases unmatched. In germline, CDR1 is KGHDR, CDR2 SFDVKD. The CDR3 runs to 16 residues. CDR3 sequence: CATSDRRGASPGEQFF. The DNA for the CDR3 is TGTGCCACCAGTGATAGGCGGGGGGCCTCCCCTGGGGAGCAGTTCTTC.

This clonotype has more than one count but fewer than ten. The genes are TRBV15 and TRBJ2-1; D is tentatively TRBD1 or TRBD2 (6 bases each). The CDR3 has 16 residues. V shed 1 base and J shed 0 bases, with 10 bases lying between them. Germline CDR1 is LNHNV and CDR2 is YYDKDF (reference sequence). The CDR3 sequence is CATSRGGAVSYNEQFF. In DNA, the CDR3 is TGTGCCACCAGCAGAGGGGGGGCGGTCTCCTACAATGAGCAGTTCTTC. Drawing the rest from reference TRBV15 and TRBJ2-1, the complete variable domain is DAMVIQNPRYQVTQFGKPVTLSCSQTLNHNVMYWYQQKSSQAPKLLFHYYDKDFNNEADTPDNFQSRRPNTSFCFLDIRSPGLGDTAMYLCATSRGGAVSYNEQFFGPGTRLTVL.

This chain uses TRBV6-1 with TRBJ1-1; D gene ambiguous. Germline V CDR1 and CDR2: MNHNS, SASEGT. V shed 7 bases and J shed 0 bases, with 12 bases lying between them. There are 14 residues in the CDR3. CDR3 in DNA: TGTGCCAGCAAGTCGCAAAACCTGAACACTGAAGCTTTCTTT. This sequence encodes CASKSQNLNTEAFF.

The chain carries TRBV12-3 or TRBV12-4 and TRBJ1-5, with D tentatively TRBD1 (6 bases). This CDR3 is 18 amino acids long. V was shortened by 3 bases and J by 0 bases, with 18 bases between the two germline ends. In nucleotides, the CDR3 is TGTGCCAGCAGTTTCGGGGACACCTCCCTGTATAGCAATCAGCCCCAGCATTTT. Its protein is CASSFGDTSLYSNQPQHF.

The chain carries TRBV9 and TRBJ1-1; no reliable D call. Trimming removed 0 bases from V and 1 base from J, with 4 bases in between. CDR1 is SGDLS, CDR2 YYNGEE, per germline. The CDR3 is 13 residues long. The CDR3: CASSVVWNTEAFF. The CDR3 DNA is TGTGCCAGCAGCGTAGTTTGGAACACTGAAGCTTTCTTT. The full variable domain, rest sourced from reference TRBV9 and TRBJ1-1, is DSGVTQTPKHLITATGQRVTLRCSPRSGDLSVYWYQQSLDQGLQFLIQYYNGEERAKGNILERFSAQQFPDLHSELNLSSLELGDSALYFCASSVVWNTEAFFGQGTRLTVV.

This clonotype was picked up a small number of times. The genes are TRBV7-2 and TRBJ2-2; perhaps D is TRBD1 or TRBD2 (5 bases each). Germline lookup yields CDR1 SGHTA and CDR2 FQGNSA. The CDR3 spans 15 residues. The V end lost 4 bases, the J end lost 0 bases, and 9 bases lay between the germline ends. The CDR3 loop is CASSWDAANTGELFF. As DNA, the CDR3 is TGTGCCAGCAGCTGGGACGCCGCGAACACCGGGGAGCTGTTTTTT. The full variable domain, its missing parts supplied by reference TRBV7-2 and TRBJ2-2, is GAGVSQSPSNKVTEKGKDVELRCDPISGHTALYWYRQSLGQGLEFLIYFQGNSAPDKSGLPSDRFSAERTGGSVSTLTIQRTQQEDSAVYLCASSWDAANTGELFFGEGSRLTVL.

The chain carries TRBV6-5 and TRBJ2-7, with TRBD1 matching 7 bases. Germline-derived CDR1 and CDR2 are MNHEY and SVGAGI. The CDR3 totals 14 residues. Losses at the gene ends were 5 bases for V and 4 bases for J; bases not matched to a gene: 8. In DNA, the CDR3 is TGTGCCAGCAGTCCCTTGACAGGGTCATACGAGCAGTACGTC. Amino acids: CASSPLTGSYEQYV.

This clonotype showed up just a few times. V and J are TRBV5-1 and TRBJ2-1; 13 bases line up with TRBD2. V was pared by 3 bases and J by 5 bases, with 11 bases of the junction left unmatched. The germline CDR1 and CDR2 sequences are SGHRS and YFSETQ. CDR3 length equals 18 residues. This CDR3 is CASSWAELGLAGDNEQFF. The DNA of the CDR3 is TGCGCCAGCAGCTGGGCGGAACTTGGACTAGCGGGGGACAATGAGCAGTTCTTC.

This clonotype was counted between two and nine times. The chain is built from TRBV6-1 and TRBJ2-1, with no clear D. Deletions cut 4 bases from V and 1 base from J, with 8 bases between. The CDR3 is made up of 14 amino acids. Germline values: CDR1 MNHNS, CDR2 SASEGT. The CDR3 is CASSVGLSYNEQFF. For the CDR3, the DNA is TGTGCCAGCAGTGTGGGCCTTTCCTACAATGAGCAGTTCTTC.

This clonotype was observed many times. This chain links TRBV12-3 or TRBV12-4 with TRBJ1-2, with a weak D call TRBD1 (6 bases). This CDR3 spans 14 amino acids. With 7 bases removed from V and 4 bases from J, the gap between germline ends came to 16 bases. Written as DNA, the CDR3 is TGTGCCAGCACCCTACAGGGTTTTACCTATGGCTACACCTTC. The encoded protein is CASTLQGFTYGYTF.